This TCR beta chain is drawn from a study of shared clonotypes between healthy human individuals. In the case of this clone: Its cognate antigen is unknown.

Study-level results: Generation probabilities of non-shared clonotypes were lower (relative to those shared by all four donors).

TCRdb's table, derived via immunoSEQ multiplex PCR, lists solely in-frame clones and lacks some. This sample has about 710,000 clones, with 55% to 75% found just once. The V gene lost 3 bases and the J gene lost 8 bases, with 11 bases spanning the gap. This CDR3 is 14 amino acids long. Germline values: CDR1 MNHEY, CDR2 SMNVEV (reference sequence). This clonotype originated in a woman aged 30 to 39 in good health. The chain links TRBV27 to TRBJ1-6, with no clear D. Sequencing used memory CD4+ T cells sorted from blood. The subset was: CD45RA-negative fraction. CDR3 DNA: TGTGCCAGCAGTTTGCGGCACCGTGATTCACCCCTCCACTTT. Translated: CASSLRHRDSPLHF.